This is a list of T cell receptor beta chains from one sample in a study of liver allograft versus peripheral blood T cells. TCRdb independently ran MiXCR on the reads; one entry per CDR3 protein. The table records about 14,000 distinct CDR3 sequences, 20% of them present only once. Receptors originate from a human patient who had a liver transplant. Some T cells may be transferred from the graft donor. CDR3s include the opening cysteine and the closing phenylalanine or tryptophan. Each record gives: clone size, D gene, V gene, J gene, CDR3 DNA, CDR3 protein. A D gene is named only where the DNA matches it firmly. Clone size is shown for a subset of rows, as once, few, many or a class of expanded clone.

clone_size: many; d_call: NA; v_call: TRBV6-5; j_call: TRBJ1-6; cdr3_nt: TGTGCCAGCAGTTACGGGTCAGGGTCGAATTCACCCCTCCACTTT; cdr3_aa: CASSYGSGSNSPLHF
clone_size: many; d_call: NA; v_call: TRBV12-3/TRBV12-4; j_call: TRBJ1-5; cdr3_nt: TGTGCCAGCAGTTTAGCGCAGGGCAATCAGCCCCAGCATTTT; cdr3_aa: CASSLAQGNQPQHF
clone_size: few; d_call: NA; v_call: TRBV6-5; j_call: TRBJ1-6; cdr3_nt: TGTGCCAGCAGTTACTCGATAGGGACATCCAATTCACCCCTCCACTTT; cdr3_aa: CASSYSIGTSNSPLHF
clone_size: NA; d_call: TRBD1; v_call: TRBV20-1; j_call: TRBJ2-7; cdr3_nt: TGCAGTGCTAGTGAAAGGGGCAGGGGGCATAGCGAGCAGTACTTC; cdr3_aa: CSASERGRGHSEQYF
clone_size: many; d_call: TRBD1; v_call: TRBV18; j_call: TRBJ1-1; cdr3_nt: TGTGCCAGCTCAGGACAGGCGAACACTGAAGCTTTCTTT; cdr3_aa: CASSGQANTEAFF
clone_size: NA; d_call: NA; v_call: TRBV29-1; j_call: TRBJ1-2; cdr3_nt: TGCAGCGTTGGGGGGGACACCTCTAACTATGGCTACACCTTC; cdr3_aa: CSVGGDTSNYGYTF
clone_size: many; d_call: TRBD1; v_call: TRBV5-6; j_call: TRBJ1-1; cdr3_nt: TGTGCCAGCAGCCCGGGGGGACAGCTGAACACTGAAGCTTTCTTT; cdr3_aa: CASSPGGQLNTEAFF
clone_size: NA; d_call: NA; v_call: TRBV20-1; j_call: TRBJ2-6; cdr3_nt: TGCAGTGCTCTGACACACTCTGGGGCCAACGTCCTGACTTTC; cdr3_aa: CSALTHSGANVLTF
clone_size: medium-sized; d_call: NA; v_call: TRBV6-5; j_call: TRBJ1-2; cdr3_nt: TGTGCCAGCAGTTTCGGGCAGAGCTACTATGGCTACACCTTC; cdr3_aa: CASSFGQSYYGYTF
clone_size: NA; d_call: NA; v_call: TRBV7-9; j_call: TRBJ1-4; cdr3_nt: TGTGCCAGCAGCTTACCCCAGGGAGGCGAAAAACTGTTTTTT; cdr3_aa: CASSLPQGGEKLFF
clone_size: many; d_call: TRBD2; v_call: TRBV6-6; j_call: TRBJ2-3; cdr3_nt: TGTGCCAGCAGTAGAAGCGGGGCCACAGATACGCAGTATTTT; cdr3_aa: CASSRSGATDTQYF
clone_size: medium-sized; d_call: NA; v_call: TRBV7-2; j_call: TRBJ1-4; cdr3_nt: TGTGCCAGCAGCTTAGAGGCGGAGGAAAAACTGTTTTTT; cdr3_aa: CASSLEAEEKLFF
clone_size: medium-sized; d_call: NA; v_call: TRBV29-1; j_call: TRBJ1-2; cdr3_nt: TGCAGCGTAGGAGGACAGCTCAATACCAACTATGGCTACACCTTC; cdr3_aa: CSVGGQLNTNYGYTF
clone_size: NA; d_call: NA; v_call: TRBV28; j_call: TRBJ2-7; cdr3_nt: TGTGCCAGCAGTTCCCGAGGACATCTACCCCCCTACGAGCAGTACTTC; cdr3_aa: CASSSRGHLPPYEQYF
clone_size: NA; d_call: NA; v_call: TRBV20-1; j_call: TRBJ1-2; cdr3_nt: TGCAGTGCTAGTCTGGCAGGCGGAGTTTACGGCTACACCTTC; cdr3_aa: CSASLAGGVYGYTF
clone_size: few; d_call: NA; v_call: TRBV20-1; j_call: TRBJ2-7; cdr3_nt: TGCAGTGCTCGGATCCCCGGTGCCTTGGAGCAGTACTTC; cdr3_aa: CSARIPGALEQYF